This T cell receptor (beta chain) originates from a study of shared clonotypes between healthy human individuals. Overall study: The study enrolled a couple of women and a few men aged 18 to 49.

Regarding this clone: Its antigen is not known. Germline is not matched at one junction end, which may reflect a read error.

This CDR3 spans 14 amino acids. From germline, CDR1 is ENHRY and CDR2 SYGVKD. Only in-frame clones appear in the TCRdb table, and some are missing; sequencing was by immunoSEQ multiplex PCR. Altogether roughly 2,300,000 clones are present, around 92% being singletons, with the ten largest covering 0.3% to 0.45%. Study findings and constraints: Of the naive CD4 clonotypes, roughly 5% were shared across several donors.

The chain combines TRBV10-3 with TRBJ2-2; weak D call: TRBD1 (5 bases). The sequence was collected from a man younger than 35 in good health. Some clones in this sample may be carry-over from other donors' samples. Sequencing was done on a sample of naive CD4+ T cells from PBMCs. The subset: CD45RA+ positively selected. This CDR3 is CAVRAGLGTGELFF. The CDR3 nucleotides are TGTGCCGTCAGGGCCGGATTGGGAACCGGGGAGCTGTTTTTT.